The T cell receptor (beta chain) under discussion was sequenced for a study of T-cell memory formation after mild COVID-19. Study-level findings and limits: A subset of responding clones appeared in pre-infection memory, suggesting cross-reactive memory joined. Researchers report contracting CD4+ clones mostly in CM and EM, with CD8+ clones in EMRA.

The CDR3 has 16 residues. Trimming left V 0 bases short and J 1 base short, with 12 bases between. CDR1 LNHNV and CDR2 YYDKDF come from the germline V gene (reference sequence). TCRdb redid the calling of the 5' RACE reads with MiXCR, one entry per CDR3 protein. The data show under 250,000 distinct CDR3 sequences, around a tenth seen once. The table lists this clonotype with a few counts. What it binds is not known. The sample consisted of PBMCs or a T cell subset sorted from them (not recorded which). The J gene is TRBJ1-1, the V gene TRBV15; a possible D gene is TRBD1 (6 bases). The receptor comes from a man aged 18 to 29 who had mild COVID-19 (a few samples of this study predate the infection). Cell type and time point are not known. The CDR3 loop reads CATSRDLARGNTEAFF. DNA of the CDR3: TGTGCCACCAGCAGAGATCTTGCCAGGGGGAACACTGAAGCTTTCTTT.